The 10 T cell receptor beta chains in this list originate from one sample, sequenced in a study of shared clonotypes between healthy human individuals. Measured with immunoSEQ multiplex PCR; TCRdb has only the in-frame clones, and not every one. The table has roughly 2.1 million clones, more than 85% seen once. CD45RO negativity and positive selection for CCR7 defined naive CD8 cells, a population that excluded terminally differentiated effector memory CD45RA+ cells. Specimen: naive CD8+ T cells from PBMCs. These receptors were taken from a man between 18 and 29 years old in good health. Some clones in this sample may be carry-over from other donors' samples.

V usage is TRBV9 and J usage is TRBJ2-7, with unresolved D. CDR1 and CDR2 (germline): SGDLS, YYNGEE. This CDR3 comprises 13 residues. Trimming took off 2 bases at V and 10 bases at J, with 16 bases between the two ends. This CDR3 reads CASSVLADEVQYF. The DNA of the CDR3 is TGTGCCAGCAGCGTCCTGGCGGATGAAGTACAGTACTTC. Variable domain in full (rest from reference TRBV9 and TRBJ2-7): DSGVTQTPKHLITATGQRVTLRCSPRSGDLSVYWYQQSLDQGLQFLIQYYNGEERAKGNILERFSAQQFPDLHSELNLSSLELGDSALYFCASSVLADEVQYFGPGTRLTVT.

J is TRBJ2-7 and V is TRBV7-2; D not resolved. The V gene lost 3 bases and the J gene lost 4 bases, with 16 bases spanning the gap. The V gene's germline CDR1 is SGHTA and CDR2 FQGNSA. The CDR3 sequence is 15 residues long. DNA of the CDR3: TGTGCCAGCAGCTTGAGGAGCTCCCCATCGTACGAGCAGTACTTC. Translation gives CASSLRSSPSYEQYF.

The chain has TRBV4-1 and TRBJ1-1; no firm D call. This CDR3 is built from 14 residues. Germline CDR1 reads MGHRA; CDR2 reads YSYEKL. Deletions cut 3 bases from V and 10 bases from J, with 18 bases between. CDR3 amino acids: CASSQNPQSSGAFF. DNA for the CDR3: TGCGCCAGCAGCCAGAACCCCCAAAGTAGCGGAGCTTTCTTT.

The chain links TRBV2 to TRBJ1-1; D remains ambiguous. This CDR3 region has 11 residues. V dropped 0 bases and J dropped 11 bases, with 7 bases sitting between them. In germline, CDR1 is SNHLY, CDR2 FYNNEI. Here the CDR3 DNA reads TGTGCCAGCAGTGAAGCGCTTCGGGCTTTCTTT. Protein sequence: CASSEALRAFF.

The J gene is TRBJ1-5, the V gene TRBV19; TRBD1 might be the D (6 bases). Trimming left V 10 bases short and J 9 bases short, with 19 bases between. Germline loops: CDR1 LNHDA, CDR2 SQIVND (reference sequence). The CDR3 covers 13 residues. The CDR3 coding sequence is TGTGCCACCAATGAGGGGGGTCTGGGGCCCCAGCATTTT. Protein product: CATNEGGLGPQHF.

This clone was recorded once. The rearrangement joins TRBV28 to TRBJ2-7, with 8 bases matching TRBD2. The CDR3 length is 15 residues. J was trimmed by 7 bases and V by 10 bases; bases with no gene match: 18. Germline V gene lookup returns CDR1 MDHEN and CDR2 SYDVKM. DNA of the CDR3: TGTGCCACCCTGACCACTAGCGGAAGATATCTGGAGCAGTACTTC. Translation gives CATLTTSGRYLEQYF.

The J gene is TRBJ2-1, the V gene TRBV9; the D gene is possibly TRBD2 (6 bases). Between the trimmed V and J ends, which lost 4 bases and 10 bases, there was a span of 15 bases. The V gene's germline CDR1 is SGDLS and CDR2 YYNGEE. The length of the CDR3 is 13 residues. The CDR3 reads CASSLAEGGEQFF. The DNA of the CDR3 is TGTGCCAGCAGCTTAGCTGAGGGAGGCGAGCAGTTCTTC.

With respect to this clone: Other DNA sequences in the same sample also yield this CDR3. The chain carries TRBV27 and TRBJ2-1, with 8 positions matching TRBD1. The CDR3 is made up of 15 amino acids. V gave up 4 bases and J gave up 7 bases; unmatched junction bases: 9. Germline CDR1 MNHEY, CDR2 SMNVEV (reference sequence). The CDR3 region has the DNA TGTGCCAGCAGTTCGGGGCAGGGGGCTTATAATGAGCAGTTCTTC. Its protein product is CASSSGQGAYNEQFF.

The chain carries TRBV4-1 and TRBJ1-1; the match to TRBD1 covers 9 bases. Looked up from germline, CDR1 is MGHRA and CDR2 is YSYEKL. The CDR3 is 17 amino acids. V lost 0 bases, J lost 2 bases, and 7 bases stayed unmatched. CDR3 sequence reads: CASSQEGQGISNTEAFF. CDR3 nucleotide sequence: TGCGCCAGCAGCCAAGAGGGACAGGGTATATCCAACACTGAAGCTTTCTTT.

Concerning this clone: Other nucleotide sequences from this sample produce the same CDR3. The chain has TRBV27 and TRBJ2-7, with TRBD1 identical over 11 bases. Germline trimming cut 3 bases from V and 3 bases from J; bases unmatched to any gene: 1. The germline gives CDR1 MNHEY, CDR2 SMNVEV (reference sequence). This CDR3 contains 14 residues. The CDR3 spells CASSFGTGGYEQYF. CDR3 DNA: TGTGCCAGCAGTTTCGGGACAGGGGGCTACGAGCAGTACTTC.